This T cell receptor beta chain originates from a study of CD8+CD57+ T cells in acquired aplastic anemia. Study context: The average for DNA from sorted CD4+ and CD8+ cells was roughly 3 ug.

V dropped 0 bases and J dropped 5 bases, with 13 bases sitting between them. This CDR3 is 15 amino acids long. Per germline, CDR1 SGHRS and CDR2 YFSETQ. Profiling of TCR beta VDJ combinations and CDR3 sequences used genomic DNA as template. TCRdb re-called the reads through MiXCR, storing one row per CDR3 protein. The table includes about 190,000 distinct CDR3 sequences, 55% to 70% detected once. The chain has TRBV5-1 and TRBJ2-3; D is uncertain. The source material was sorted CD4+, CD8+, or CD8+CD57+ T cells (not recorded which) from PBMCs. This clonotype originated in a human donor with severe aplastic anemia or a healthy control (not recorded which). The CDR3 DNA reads TGCGCCAGCAGCTTGGTCACGGCCTTGCAAGATACGCAGTATTTT. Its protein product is CASSLVTALQDTQYF. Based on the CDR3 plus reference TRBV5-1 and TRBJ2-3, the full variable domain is KAGVTQTPRYLIKTRGQQVTLSCSPISGHRSVSWYQQTPGQGLQFLFEYFSETQRNKGNFPGRFSGRQFSNSRSEMNVSTLELGDSALYLCASSLVTALQDTQYFGPGTRLTVL.